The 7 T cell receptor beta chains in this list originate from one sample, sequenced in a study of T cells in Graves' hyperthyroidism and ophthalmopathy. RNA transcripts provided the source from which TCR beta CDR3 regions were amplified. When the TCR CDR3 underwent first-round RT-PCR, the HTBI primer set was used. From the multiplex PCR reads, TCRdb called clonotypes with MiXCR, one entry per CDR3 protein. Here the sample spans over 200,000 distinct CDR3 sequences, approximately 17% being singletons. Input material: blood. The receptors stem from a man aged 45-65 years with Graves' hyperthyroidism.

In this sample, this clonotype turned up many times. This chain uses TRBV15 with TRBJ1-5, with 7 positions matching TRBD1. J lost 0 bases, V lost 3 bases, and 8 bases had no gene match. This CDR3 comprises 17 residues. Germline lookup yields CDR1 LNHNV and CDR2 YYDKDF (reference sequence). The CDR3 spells CATSSKRGTVSNQPQHF. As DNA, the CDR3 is TGTGCCACCAGCAGCAAGCGCGGGACAGTTAGCAATCAGCCCCAGCATTTT.

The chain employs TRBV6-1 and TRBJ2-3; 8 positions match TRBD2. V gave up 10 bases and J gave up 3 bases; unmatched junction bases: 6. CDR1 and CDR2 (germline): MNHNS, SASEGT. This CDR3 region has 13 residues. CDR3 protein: CATLAGGTDTQYF. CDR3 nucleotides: TGTGCCACCCTAGCGGGCGGTACAGATACGCAGTATTTT.

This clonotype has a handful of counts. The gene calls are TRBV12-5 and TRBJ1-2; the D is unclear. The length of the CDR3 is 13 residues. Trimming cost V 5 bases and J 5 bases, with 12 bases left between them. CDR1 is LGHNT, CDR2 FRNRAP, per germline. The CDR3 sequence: CASGPLHAYGYTF. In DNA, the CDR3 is TGTGCTAGTGGTCCACTCCACGCTTATGGCTACACCTTC.

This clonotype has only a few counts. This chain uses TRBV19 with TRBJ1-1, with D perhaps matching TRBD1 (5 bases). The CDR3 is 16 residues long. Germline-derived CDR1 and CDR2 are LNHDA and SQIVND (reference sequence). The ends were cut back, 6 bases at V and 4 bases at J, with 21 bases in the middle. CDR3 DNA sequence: TGTGCCAGTAGCACCAATTTTGGGGGAGGCATCACTGAAGCTTTCTTT. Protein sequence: CASSTNFGGGITEAFF.

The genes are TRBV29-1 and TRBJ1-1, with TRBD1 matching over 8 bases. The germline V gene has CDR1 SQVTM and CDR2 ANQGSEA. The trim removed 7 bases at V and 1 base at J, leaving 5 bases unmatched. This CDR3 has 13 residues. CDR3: CSAMGQANTEAFF. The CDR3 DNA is TGCAGCGCTATGGGACAGGCGAACACTGAAGCTTTCTTT.

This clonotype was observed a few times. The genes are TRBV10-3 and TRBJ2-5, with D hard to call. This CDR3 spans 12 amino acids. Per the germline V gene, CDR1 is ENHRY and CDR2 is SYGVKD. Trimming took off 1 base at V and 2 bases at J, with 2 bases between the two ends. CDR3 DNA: TGTGCCATCAGTGAGTTTCAAGAGACCCAGTACTTC. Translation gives CAISEFQETQYF.

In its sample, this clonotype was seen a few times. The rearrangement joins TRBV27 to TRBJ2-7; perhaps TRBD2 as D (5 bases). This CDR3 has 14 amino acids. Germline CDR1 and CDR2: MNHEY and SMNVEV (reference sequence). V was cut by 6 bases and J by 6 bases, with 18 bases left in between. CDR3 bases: TGTGCCAGCAGGTCTTTAGAGGGATTCAGCGAGCAGTACTTC. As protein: CASRSLEGFSEQYF.